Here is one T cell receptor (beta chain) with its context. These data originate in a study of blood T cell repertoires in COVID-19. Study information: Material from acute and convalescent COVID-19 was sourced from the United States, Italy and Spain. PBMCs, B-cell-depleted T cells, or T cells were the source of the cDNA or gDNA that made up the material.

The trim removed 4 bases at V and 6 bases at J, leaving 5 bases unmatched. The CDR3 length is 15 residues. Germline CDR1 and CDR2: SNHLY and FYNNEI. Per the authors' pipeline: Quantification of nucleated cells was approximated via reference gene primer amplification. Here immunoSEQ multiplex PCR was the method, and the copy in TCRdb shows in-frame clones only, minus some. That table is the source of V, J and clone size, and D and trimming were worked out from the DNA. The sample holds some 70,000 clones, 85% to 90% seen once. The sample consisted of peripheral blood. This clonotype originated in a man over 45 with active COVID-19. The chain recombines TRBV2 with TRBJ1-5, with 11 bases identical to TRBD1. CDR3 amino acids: CASSVEGTGGQPQHF. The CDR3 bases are TGTGCCAGCAGTGTTGAGGGGACAGGGGGTCAGCCCCAGCATTTT.